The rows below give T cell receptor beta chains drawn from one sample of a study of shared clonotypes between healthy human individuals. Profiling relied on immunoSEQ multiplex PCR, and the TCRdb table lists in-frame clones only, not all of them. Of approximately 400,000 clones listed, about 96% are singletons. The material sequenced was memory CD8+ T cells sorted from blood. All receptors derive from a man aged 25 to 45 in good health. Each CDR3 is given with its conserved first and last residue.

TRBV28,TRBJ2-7,CASSWVEGGRREQYF
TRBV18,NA,CASSPNTWANEQFF
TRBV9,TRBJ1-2,CASSAGQSPDGYTF
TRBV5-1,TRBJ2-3,CASTPGGSTDTQYF
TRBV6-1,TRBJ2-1,CASIYSLFQYNEQFF
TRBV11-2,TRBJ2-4,CASSQRAGGNTQGIQYF
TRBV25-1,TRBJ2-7,CASSEYKGGQGGYEQYF
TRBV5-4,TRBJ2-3,CASGRAGGTTDTQYF
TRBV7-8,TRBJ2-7,CASSLPRLAGEKGYEQYF
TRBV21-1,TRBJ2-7,CASSTKTGPYEQYF
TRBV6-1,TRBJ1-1,CASSGAALNTEAFF
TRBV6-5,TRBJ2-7,CASSYGTSGSYEQYF
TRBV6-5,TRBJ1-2,CASSYSAYGGQDGYTF
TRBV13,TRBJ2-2,CASRQRGSTGELFF
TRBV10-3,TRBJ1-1,CAISGSGLGTEAFF
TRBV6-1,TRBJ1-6,CASSERRQGATPLHF
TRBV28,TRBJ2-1,CASRREYNEQFF
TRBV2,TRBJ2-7,CASSVGLADSYEQYF
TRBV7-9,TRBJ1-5,CASSLALNQPQHF
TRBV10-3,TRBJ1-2,CAISESREDGYTF
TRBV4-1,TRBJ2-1,CASSPDYLDEQFF
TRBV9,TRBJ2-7,CASSVGPLYEQYF
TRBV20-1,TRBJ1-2,CSARTGYGYTF
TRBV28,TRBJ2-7,CASSLSWQDTYEQYF
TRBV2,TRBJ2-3,CASSYPPSPVFPDTQYF
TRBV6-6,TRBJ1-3,CASRGSSGNTIYF
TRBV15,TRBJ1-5,CATSREFSNQPQHF
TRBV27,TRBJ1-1,CASGTVGFALTNGAFF
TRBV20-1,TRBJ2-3,CSAARPNTQYF
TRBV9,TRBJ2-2,CASSPRRAGDTGELFF
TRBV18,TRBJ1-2,CASSPMVRTGDGYTF
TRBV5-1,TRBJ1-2,CASSWGTGGGSYGYTF
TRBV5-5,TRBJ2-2,CASSRDGTGELFF
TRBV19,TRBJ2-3,CASRRGPSTDTQYF
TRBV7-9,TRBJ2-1,CASSLDPVPNNEQFF
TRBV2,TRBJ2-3,CASSEEYPTQYF
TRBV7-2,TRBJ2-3,CASSSWTSGRSDTQYF
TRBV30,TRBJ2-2,CAWNYAGAGGELFF